A selection of T cell receptor beta chains follows, all from one sample in a study of molecular identifiers for immune sequencing clone quantification. TCRdb fed the PCR reads into MiXCR, producing one record per CDR3 protein. Among 30,000 to 45,000 distinct CDR3 sequences, around a sixth were seen once, and the ten largest hold 5.5% to 7.5%. Sample: naive CD8+ T cells from blood, with Jurkat cell RNA spiked in. The receptor set was obtained from a human donor in good health. Some libraries in this study had Jurkat cell RNA spiked in. CDR3s include the opening cysteine and the closing phenylalanine or tryptophan. The D gene is left open where the match is weak. Clone size is shown for a subset of rows, as once, few, many or a class of expanded clone.

size	V	J	D	DNA	CDR3
many	TRBV28	TRBJ2-3	TRBD2	TGTGCCAGCTGCTCCTCGACTAGCGGGGGTACCACAGATACGCAGTATTTT	CASCSSTSGGTTDTQYF
many	TRBV20-1	TRBJ2-2	NA	TGCAGTGCTAGAGGACAGAACACCGGGGAGCTGTTTTTT	CSARGQNTGELFF
many	TRBV7-9	TRBJ2-7	TRBD1	TGTGCCAGCAGCCTCCGGGACAGGGGCTACGAGCAGTACTTC	CASSLRDRGYEQYF
many	TRBV6-2/TRBV6-3	TRBJ2-7	NA	TGTGCCAGCAGTTACTCGGACGAGCAGTACTTC	CASSYSDEQYF
many	TRBV12-3/TRBV12-4	TRBJ2-2	NA	TGTGCCAGCACTATTGACAGCAACACCGGGGAGCTGTTTTTT	CASTIDSNTGELFF
NA	TRBV10-3	TRBJ1-1	NA	TGTGCCATCAGTGAGTCAGGCAGACCGAACACTGAAGCTTTCTTT	CAISESGRPNTEAFF
few	TRBV29-1	TRBJ2-7	NA	TGCAGCGCTACCTATCCGACCGATGGGGGTTACGAGCAGTACTTC	CSATYPTDGGYEQYF
many	TRBV29-1	TRBJ1-2	NA	TGCAGCGTTGATATTGGGTTTGACTATGGCTACACCTTC	CSVDIGFDYGYTF
once	TRBV11-2	TRBJ2-7	TRBD2	TGTGCCAGCAGCCCGACGGGCGGACTAGCGGACGAGCAGTACTTC	CASSPTGGLADEQYF
many	TRBV27	TRBJ2-2	NA	TGTGCCAGCAGTTTATCGGAGGAGGTCAGGGAGCTGTTTTTT	CASSLSEEVRELFF
many	TRBV28	TRBJ2-7	TRBD1	TGTGCCATCCAGCCGGGACAGGGGGCGCGGGAGCAGTACTTC	CAIQPGQGAREQYF
many	TRBV7-9	TRBJ1-1	NA	TGTGCCAGCAGCTCGCAGGAAGCTTTCTTT	CASSSQEAFF
NA	TRBV20-1	TRBJ2-1	NA	TGCAGTGCTAGAATCTACAATGAGCAGTTCTTC	CSARIYNEQFF
many	TRBV7-9	TRBJ2-6	NA	TGTGCCAGCAGCTTAAGTAGCTCTGGGGCCAACGTCCTGACTTTC	CASSLSSSGANVLTF
many	TRBV9	TRBJ2-2	TRBD2	TGTGCCAGCAGCGTAGTCTTAGCGGGGAAGAACACCGGGGAGCTGTTTTTT	CASSVVLAGKNTGELFF
NA	TRBV10-3	TRBJ2-3	TRBD2	TGTGCCATAGCTACTAGCGGGAGTGAAACAGATACGCAGTATTTT	CAIATSGSETDTQYF
many	TRBV7-9	TRBJ2-5	NA	TGTGCCAGCAGTTACCCGTGGGGTGTCCTTCAAGAGACCCAGTACTTC	CASSYPWGVLQETQYF
many	TRBV4-1	TRBJ2-6	NA	TGCGCCAGCAGCCAAGGTCTCGGGGCTGGGGCCAACGTCCTGACTTTC	CASSQGLGAGANVLTF
NA	TRBV5-1	TRBJ2-1	NA	TGCGCCAGCAGCTTTGGGGGGTCTTACAATGAGCAGTTCTTC	CASSFGGSYNEQFF
many	TRBV20-1	TRBJ1-4	TRBD1	TGCAGTGCTAAGGACAGGGAGAAAGAAAAACTGTTTTTT	CSAKDREKEKLFF
many	TRBV27	TRBJ2-7	TRBD2	TGTGCCAGCAGTTTCGGCCTAGCGGGAGGTTACGAGCAGTACTTC	CASSFGLAGGYEQYF
many	TRBV4-3	TRBJ2-3	NA	TGCGCCAGCAGCCACCTGGGACCGACGCGGGGCACAGATACGCAGTATTTT	CASSHLGPTRGTDTQYF
few	TRBV28	TRBJ2-5	TRBD2	TGTGCCAGCAGCAACCGGGGGGAAGAGACCCAGTACTTC	CASSNRGEETQYF
NA	TRBV28	TRBJ1-2	TRBD1	TGTGCCAGCAGCTCGGGACAGTACTATGGCTACACCTTC	CASSSGQYYGYTF
few	TRBV10-3	TRBJ2-7	TRBD1	TGTGCCATCAGTGAGGGGACAGGGGACGAGCAGTACTTC	CAISEGTGDEQYF
many	TRBV7-9	TRBJ2-1	TRBD1	TGTGCCAGCAGCCGGCCGGGACAGGGGGCGCATGATGAGCAGTTCTTC	CASSRPGQGAHDEQFF